The source of this T cell receptor (beta chain) is a study of post-analysis software for immune sequencing data. Across the study: Relapsing-remitting, secondary progressive and progressive-relapsing multiple sclerosis were all included among the disease courses.

This CDR3 is built from 12 residues. V gave up 6 bases and J gave up 0 bases, with 9 bases separating them. CDR1 and CDR2 from the germline V gene are DFQATT and SNEGSKA (reference sequence). A remark on this clonotype: Antigen specificity is unknown.

Unique molecular identifiers were present in the TCR beta cDNA libraries. When roughly 0.9 to 10 million T cells were used, they gave hundreds of thousands of cDNA molecules. MiXCR, applied by TCRdb to the PCR reads, yields one record per CDR3 protein. This sample has over 150,000 distinct CDR3 sequences, with under 40% found just once. Whole-study results and caveats: Batch-mates among the samples co-clustered strongly by F measure. Several TRBV segments (TRBV5-6, TRBV5-1 and TRBV20-1 among them) occurred more frequently in patients than in controls.

The specimen was blood, collected after autologous hematopoietic stem cell transplantation. The clonotype was recovered from a girl aged 10-17 years with multiple sclerosis. V is TRBV20-1 and J is TRBJ2-7, with D hard to call. The CDR3 is CSAAYSSYEQYF. CDR3 sequence (DNA): TGCAGTGCGGCGTACTCCTCCTACGAGCAGTACTTC.